This is a list of T cell receptor beta chains from one sample in a study of cytomegalovirus exposure and HLA in healthy donors. Measured with immunoSEQ multiplex PCR; TCRdb has only the in-frame clones, and not every one. The sample lists 150,000 to 200,000 clones; over 75% were seen once. The sample consisted of PBMCs. The receptors here all came from a woman aged 25 to 39 in good health and CMV-seronegative. Each CDR3 is given with its conserved first and last residue. A D gene is named only where the DNA matches it firmly. Clone size is given for some rows only: seen once, a few or many times, or a class if the clone is expanded.

CDR3 length: 14
V gene: TRBV29-1
clone size: few
J gene: TRBJ1-3
D gene: TRBD1
CDR3 DNA: TGCAGCGCCAAACGGTCAGGGGGCGGAAACACCATATATTTT
CDR3 protein: CSAKRSGGGNTIYF

CDR3 length: 15
V gene: TRBV5-4
clone size: -
J gene: TRBJ2-7
D gene: -
CDR3 DNA: TGTGCCAGCAGCTTTCGGCAGGGAATTTCCTACGAGCAGTACTTC
CDR3 protein: CASSFRQGISYEQYF

CDR3 length: 15
V gene: TRBV15
clone size: -
J gene: TRBJ2-7
D gene: TRBD2
CDR3 DNA: TGTGCCACCAGCAGAGATCGAGCGGGATCCTACGAGCAGTACTTC
CDR3 protein: CATSRDRAGSYEQYF

CDR3 length: 13
V gene: TRBV7-9
clone size: -
J gene: TRBJ1-1
D gene: -
CDR3 DNA: TGTGCCAGCAGCTTAGGGTACGGTACTGAAGCTTTCTTT
CDR3 protein: CASSLGYGTEAFF

CDR3 length: 15
V gene: TRBV6-1
clone size: -
J gene: TRBJ2-4
D gene: TRBD1
CDR3 DNA: TGTGCCAGCAGTGCGACAGGGCACGACAAAAACATTCAGTACTTC
CDR3 protein: CASSATGHDKNIQYF

CDR3 length: 15
V gene: TRBV7-3
clone size: few
J gene: TRBJ1-1
D gene: TRBD1
CDR3 DNA: TGTGCCAGCAGCCATGGACAGGGGCGAAGGACTGAAGCTTTCTTT
CDR3 protein: CASSHGQGRRTEAFF

CDR3 length: 15
V gene: TRBV5-8
clone size: once
J gene: TRBJ1-5
D gene: -
CDR3 DNA: TGTGCCAGCAGCCCCAGGGTAAACAAAAATCAGCCCCAGCATTTT
CDR3 protein: CASSPRVNKNQPQHF

CDR3 length: 15
V gene: TRBV6-5
clone size: few
J gene: TRBJ2-3
D gene: -
CDR3 DNA: TGTGCCAGCAGGAACCTAGCGCCTAGCACAGATACGCAGTATTTT
CDR3 protein: CASRNLAPSTDTQYF

CDR3 length: 15
V gene: TRBV27
clone size: -
J gene: TRBJ1-6
D gene: TRBD1
CDR3 DNA: TGTGCCAGCAGTTCCAGGGGGGCCTATAATTCACCCCTCCACTTT
CDR3 protein: CASSSRGAYNSPLHF

CDR3 length: 12
V gene: TRBV6-5
clone size: few
J gene: TRBJ1-2
D gene: TRBD1
CDR3 DNA: TGTGCCAGCAGGGGGACAGGGGATGGCTACACCTTC
CDR3 protein: CASRGTGDGYTF

CDR3 length: 14
V gene: TRBV30
clone size: few
J gene: TRBJ1-2
D gene: TRBD1
CDR3 DNA: TGTGCCTGGAGTGGGAACAGGGGGGTCTATGGCTACACCTTC
CDR3 protein: CAWSGNRGVYGYTF

CDR3 length: 15
V gene: TRBV18
clone size: -
J gene: TRBJ2-3
D gene: TRBD2
CDR3 DNA: TGTGCCAGCTCACCGCTAGGCGGGGGGGAAGATACGCAGTATTTT
CDR3 protein: CASSPLGGGEDTQYF

CDR3 length: 14
V gene: TRBV29-1
clone size: few
J gene: TRBJ1-2
D gene: -
CDR3 DNA: TGCAGCGCCACCACCCGGGGATCTAACTATGGCTACACCTTC
CDR3 protein: CSATTRGSNYGYTF

CDR3 length: 14
V gene: TRBV18
clone size: -
J gene: TRBJ1-6
D gene: -
CDR3 DNA: TGTGCCAGCTCACCTGCGCAGGGGAATTCACCCCTCCACTTT
CDR3 protein: CASSPAQGNSPLHF

CDR3 length: 15
V gene: TRBV6-5
clone size: few
J gene: TRBJ2-2
D gene: -
CDR3 DNA: TGTGCCAGCAAACCCGGGACAACGAACACCGGGGAGCTGTTTTTT
CDR3 protein: CASKPGTTNTGELFF

CDR3 length: 14
V gene: TRBV6-4
clone size: -
J gene: TRBJ2-2
D gene: TRBD1
CDR3 DNA: TGTGCCAGCAGTGTAGACAGGGACACCGGGGAGCTGTTTTTT
CDR3 protein: CASSVDRDTGELFF

CDR3 length: 16
V gene: TRBV6-1
clone size: -
J gene: TRBJ2-2
D gene: TRBD2
CDR3 DNA: TGTGCCAGCAGTGAAATAGTAGCGGGGCACACCGGGGAGCTGTTTTTT
CDR3 protein: CASSEIVAGHTGELFF

CDR3 length: 14
V gene: TRBV6-5
clone size: -
J gene: TRBJ1-1
D gene: TRBD1
CDR3 DNA: TGTGCCAGCTACTGGGACAGGGACTTCCCTGAAGCTTTCTTT
CDR3 protein: CASYWDRDFPEAFF

CDR3 length: 16
V gene: TRBV5-1
clone size: -
J gene: TRBJ1-1
D gene: TRBD1
CDR3 DNA: TGCGCCAGCAGCATAGGGACAGGGGGCTTGTACACTGAAGCTTTCTTT
CDR3 protein: CASSIGTGGLYTEAFF

CDR3 length: 14
V gene: TRBV5-1
clone size: -
J gene: TRBJ1-2
D gene: TRBD1
CDR3 DNA: TGCGCCAGCAGACCTGGACAGGGGTATAATGGCTACACCTTC
CDR3 protein: CASRPGQGYNGYTF

CDR3 length: 18
V gene: TRBV5-1
clone size: -
J gene: TRBJ2-7
D gene: TRBD1
CDR3 DNA: TGCGCCAGCAGCTTGGGGAACCCGGGACAGGGGTTCTCCTACGAGCAGTACTTC
CDR3 protein: CASSLGNPGQGFSYEQYF

CDR3 length: 14
V gene: TRBV4-3
clone size: -
J gene: TRBJ2-7
D gene: -
CDR3 DNA: TGCGCCAGCAGCCAAGCACAGGCTGGGTACGAGCAGTACTTC
CDR3 protein: CASSQAQAGYEQYF

CDR3 length: 12
V gene: TRBV28
clone size: -
J gene: TRBJ1-3
D gene: -
CDR3 DNA: TGTGCCAGCAGCTCCACGGGACAACCTATATATTTT
CDR3 protein: CASSSTGQPIYF

CDR3 length: 14
V gene: TRBV11-3
clone size: -
J gene: TRBJ1-1
D gene: -
CDR3 DNA: TGTGCCAGCAGCGTAGGTACAGGGAGCACTGAAGCTTTCTTT
CDR3 protein: CASSVGTGSTEAFF

CDR3 length: 11
V gene: TRBV5-6
clone size: -
J gene: TRBJ1-2
D gene: -
CDR3 DNA: TGTGCCAGCAGCACGGGGTTTTCGGAAACCTTC
CDR3 protein: CASSTGFSETF

CDR3 length: 13
V gene: TRBV2
clone size: -
J gene: TRBJ2-7
D gene: TRBD1
CDR3 DNA: TGTGCCAGCAGTCTCGCTCAGGGGGTCGAGCAGTACTTC
CDR3 protein: CASSLAQGVEQYF

CDR3 length: 15
V gene: TRBV6-5
clone size: -
J gene: TRBJ1-5
D gene: -
CDR3 DNA: TGTGCCAGCAGTTCAGGACGGAGGGGCAATCAGCCCCAGCATTTT
CDR3 protein: CASSSGRRGNQPQHF

CDR3 length: 17
V gene: TRBV14
clone size: -
J gene: TRBJ2-2
D gene: TRBD2
CDR3 DNA: TGTGCCAGCAGCCCCAGGCTACTAGCGGTAAACACCGGGGAGCTGTTTTTT
CDR3 protein: CASSPRLLAVNTGELFF

CDR3 length: 13
V gene: TRBV5-5
clone size: -
J gene: TRBJ1-1
D gene: TRBD1
CDR3 DNA: TGTGCCAGCCGGGGGGTTGGGACAGGGGGAACTTTCTTT
CDR3 protein: CASRGVGTGGTFF

CDR3 length: 14
V gene: TRBV30
clone size: -
J gene: TRBJ1-5
D gene: TRBD1
CDR3 DNA: TGTGCCTGGAACAGAAGGGGGCAGACTCAGCCCCAGCATTTT
CDR3 protein: CAWNRRGQTQPQHF

CDR3 length: 11
V gene: TRBV7-6
clone size: -
J gene: TRBJ1-3
D gene: -
CDR3 DNA: TGTGCCAGCAGCTCAGGAAACACCATATATTTT
CDR3 protein: CASSSGNTIYF

CDR3 length: 16
V gene: TRBV10-3
clone size: -
J gene: TRBJ2-7
D gene: -
CDR3 DNA: TGTGCCATCAGTGAACCCGGGGGTTCCAGCTCCTACGAGCAGTACTTC
CDR3 protein: CAISEPGGSSSYEQYF

CDR3 length: 17
V gene: TRBV9
clone size: -
J gene: TRBJ2-5
D gene: TRBD2
CDR3 DNA: TGTGCCAGCAGCGTAGGGGGACTAGCGGGGCTCCAAGAGACCCAGTACTTC
CDR3 protein: CASSVGGLAGLQETQYF

CDR3 length: 14
V gene: TRBV10-3
clone size: -
J gene: TRBJ2-5
D gene: TRBD1
CDR3 DNA: TGTGCCACCAACTCAGGGGGCCCCCAAGAGACCCAGTACTTC
CDR3 protein: CATNSGGPQETQYF

CDR3 length: 18
V gene: TRBV18
clone size: -
J gene: TRBJ2-7
D gene: TRBD2
CDR3 DNA: TGTGCCAGCTCACCACTCACGCCTAGCGGGGGAAGCTCCTACGAGCAGTACTTC
CDR3 protein: CASSPLTPSGGSSYEQYF